This is a list of T cell receptor beta chains from one sample in a study of blood T cell repertoires in COVID-19. Here immunoSEQ multiplex PCR was the method, and the copy in TCRdb shows in-frame clones only, minus some. In the table there are 200,000 to 300,000 clones, around 80% of which are singletons. Material: peripheral blood. All receptors derive from a woman aged 18-29 years with acute or convalescent COVID-19. The CDR3 runs from the conserved cysteine through the conserved F or W. Each record gives: D gene, CDR3 length, clone size, V gene, J gene, CDR3 protein, CDR3 DNA. A D gene is named only where the DNA matches it firmly. The size of a clone is reported for some rows only, either as once, few or many, or as a class for expanded clones.

D: -
length: 13
size: few
V: TRBV4-3
J: TRBJ1-2
CDR3: CASSQQQGYGYTF
DNA: TGCGCCAGCAGCCAGCAACAGGGCTATGGCTACACCTTC

D: -
length: 14
size: -
V: TRBV7-2
J: TRBJ2-2
CDR3: CASTTDSPTGELFF
DNA: TGTGCCAGCACCACGGACAGCCCCACCGGGGAGCTGTTTTTT

D: TRBD1
length: 15
size: -
V: TRBV28
J: TRBJ2-5
CDR3: CASSPPGQGRETQYF
DNA: TGTGCCAGCAGTCCGCCGGGACAGGGTCGAGAGACCCAGTACTTC

D: TRBD2
length: 14
size: -
V: TRBV25-1
J: TRBJ2-7
CDR3: CASNSGTSGNEQYF
DNA: TGTGCCAGCAACTCTGGGACTAGCGGGAACGAGCAGTACTTC

D: -
length: 13
size: -
V: TRBV5-1
J: TRBJ2-7
CDR3: CASSQQVSYEQYF
DNA: TGCGCCAGCAGTCAACAGGTCTCCTACGAGCAGTACTTC

D: -
length: 12
size: -
V: TRBV5-1
J: TRBJ2-7
CDR3: CASSLEGRGQYF
DNA: TGCGCCAGCAGCTTGGAGGGCAGGGGGCAGTACTTC

D: -
length: 15
size: -
V: TRBV30
J: TRBJ1-1
CDR3: CAWRGGILGSTEAFF
DNA: TGTGCCTGGAGAGGGGGAATATTGGGCAGCACTGAAGCTTTCTTT

D: -
length: 17
size: few
V: TRBV7-2
J: TRBJ1-6
CDR3: CASSIRGGGLAWSPLHF
DNA: TGTGCCAGCAGCATACGGGGGGGCGGCCTTGCTTGGTCACCCCTCCACTTT

D: -
length: 13
size: -
V: TRBV10-3
J: TRBJ2-3
CDR3: CAISGGGTDTQYF
DNA: TGTGCCATCAGCGGCGGTGGCACAGATACGCAGTATTTT

D: -
length: 14
size: -
V: TRBV28
J: TRBJ2-7
CDR3: CASSFREIIYEQYF
DNA: TGTGCCAGCAGTTTCCGGGAGATTATCTACGAGCAGTACTTC

D: TRBD2
length: 16
size: few
V: TRBV30
J: TRBJ2-7
CDR3: CAWSGLKTSGIYEQYF
DNA: TGTGCCTGGAGTGGACTCAAAACTAGCGGGATTTACGAGCAGTACTTC

D: -
length: 14
size: -
V: TRBV5-1
J: TRBJ2-3
CDR3: CASSQGGGTDTQYF
DNA: TGCGCCAGCAGCCAGGGAGGGGGGACAGATACGCAGTATTTT

D: -
length: 15
size: -
V: TRBV6-5
J: TRBJ2-7
CDR3: CASSYWGRGEGEQYF
DNA: TGTGCCAGCAGTTACTGGGGCAGGGGAGAGGGGGAGCAGTACTTC

D: TRBD2
length: 14
size: -
V: TRBV7-7
J: TRBJ2-3
CDR3: CASSLGLAGDTQYF
DNA: TGTGCTAGCAGCTTAGGGCTAGCGGGAGATACGCAGTATTTT

D: -
length: 17
size: -
V: TRBV20-1
J: TRBJ1-1
CDR3: CSASGQGDGDWSTEAFF
DNA: TGCAGTGCTAGTGGGCAGGGTGATGGAGATTGGAGCACTGAAGCTTTCTTT

D: -
length: 16
size: -
V: TRBV4-1
J: TRBJ2-7
CDR3: CASSQDWGGASYEQYF
DNA: TGCGCCAGCAGCCAAGATTGGGGGGGGGCCTCCTACGAGCAGTACTTC